The sequence of this T cell receptor (beta chain) was determined in a study of metastatic and nonmetastatic thyroid tumors. Every patient was untreated before thyroid surgery. This CDR3 is built from 13 residues. The V end was cut by 2 bases, the J end by 6 bases, with 10 bases between. This clone occurred many times. MiXCR was used by TCRdb to re-call the PCR reads. In the table there are approximately 79,000 clones, over 8.5% of which are singletons. This chain joins TRBV12-3 or TRBV12-4 and TRBJ2-5; D is ambiguous. This clonotype was obtained from a female donor with papillary thyroid cancer or a benign thyroid nodule (not recorded which). Some clones in this sample may be carry-over from other donors' samples. Sequencing was performed on blood. The CDR3 bases are TGTGCCAGCAGTTTACATCCAAGTAAGACCCAGTACTTC. Translation: CASSLHPSKTQYF.